The entry that follows covers one T cell receptor (beta chain) sequence. PCR amplification relied on 60 Vbeta primers (plus 13 Jbeta primers). The data were produced by immunoSEQ multiplex PCR, yet TCRdb's version contains in-frame clones alone and is incomplete. Of roughly 190,000 clones listed, around 90% are singletons. Trimming stripped 6 bases from V and 2 bases from J, with 6 bases between. Germline V gene data show CDR1 as MNHEY and CDR2 as SMNVEV (reference sequence). CDR3 length: 12 amino acids. This entry is derived from a study of cytomegalovirus exposure and HLA in healthy donors. Material for sequencing was PBMCs. V gene TRBV27 combines with J gene TRBJ2-3; unclear D gene. The sequence came from a boy aged 2 to 10 in good health and CMV-seronegative. The CDR3 bases are TGTGCCAGCAGAAGCCTCACAGATACGCAGTATTTT. It is translated as CASRSLTDTQYF.